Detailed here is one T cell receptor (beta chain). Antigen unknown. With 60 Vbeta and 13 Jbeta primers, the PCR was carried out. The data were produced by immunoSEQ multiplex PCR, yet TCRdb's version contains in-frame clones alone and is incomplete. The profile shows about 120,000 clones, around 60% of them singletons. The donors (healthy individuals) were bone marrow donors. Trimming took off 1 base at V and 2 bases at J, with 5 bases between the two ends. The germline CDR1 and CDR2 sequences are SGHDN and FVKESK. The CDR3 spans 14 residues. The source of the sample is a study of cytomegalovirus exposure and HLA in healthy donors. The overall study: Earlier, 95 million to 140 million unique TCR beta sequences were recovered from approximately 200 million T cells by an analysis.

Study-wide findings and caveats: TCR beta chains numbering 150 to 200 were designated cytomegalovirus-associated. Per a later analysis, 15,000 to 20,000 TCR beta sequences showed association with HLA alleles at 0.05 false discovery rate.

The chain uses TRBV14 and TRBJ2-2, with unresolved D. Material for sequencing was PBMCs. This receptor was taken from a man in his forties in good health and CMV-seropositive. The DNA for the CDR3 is TGTGCCAGCAGCCAAGTCTCTAACACCGGGGAGCTGTTTTTT. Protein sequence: CASSQVSNTGELFF.